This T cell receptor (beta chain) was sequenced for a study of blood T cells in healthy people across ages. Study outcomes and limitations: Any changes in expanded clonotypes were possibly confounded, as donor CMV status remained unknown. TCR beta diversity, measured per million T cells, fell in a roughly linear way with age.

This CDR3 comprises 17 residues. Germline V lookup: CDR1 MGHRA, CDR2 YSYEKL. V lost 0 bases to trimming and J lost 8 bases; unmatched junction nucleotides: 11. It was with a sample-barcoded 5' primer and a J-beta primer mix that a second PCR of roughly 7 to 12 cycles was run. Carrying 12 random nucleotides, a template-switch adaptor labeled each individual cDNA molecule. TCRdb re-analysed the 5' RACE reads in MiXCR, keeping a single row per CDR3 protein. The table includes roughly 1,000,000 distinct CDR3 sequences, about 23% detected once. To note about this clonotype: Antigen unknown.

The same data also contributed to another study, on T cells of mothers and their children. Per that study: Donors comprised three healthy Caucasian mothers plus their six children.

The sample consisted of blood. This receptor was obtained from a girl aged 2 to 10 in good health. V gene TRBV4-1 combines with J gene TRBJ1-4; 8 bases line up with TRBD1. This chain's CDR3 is CASSQEGTGVFTEKLFF. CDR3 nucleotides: TGCGCCAGCAGCCAAGAGGGGACAGGCGTATTCACCGAAAAACTGTTTTTT.